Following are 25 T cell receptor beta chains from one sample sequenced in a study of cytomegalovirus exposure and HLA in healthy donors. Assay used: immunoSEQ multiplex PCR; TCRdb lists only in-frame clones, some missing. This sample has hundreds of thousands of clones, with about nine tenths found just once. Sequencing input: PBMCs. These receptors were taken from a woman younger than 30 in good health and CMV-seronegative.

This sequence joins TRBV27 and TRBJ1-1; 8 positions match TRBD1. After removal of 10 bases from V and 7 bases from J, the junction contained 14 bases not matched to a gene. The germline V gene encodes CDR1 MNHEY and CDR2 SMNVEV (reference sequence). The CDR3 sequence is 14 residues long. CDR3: CATADRERVGEAFF. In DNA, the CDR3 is TGTGCCACCGCGGACAGGGAGCGGGTGGGTGAAGCTTTCTTT.

The CDR3 region is CASSRTRGDIQYF. The CDR3 DNA reads TGTGCCAGCAGTCGTACCAGGGGAGACATTCAGTACTTC. J is TRBJ2-4 and V is TRBV6-5; D is possibly TRBD1 (6 bases). V was clipped by 5 bases and J by 8 bases, with 13 bases between them. From germline, CDR1 is MNHEY and CDR2 SVGAGI. The CDR3 length is 13 residues.

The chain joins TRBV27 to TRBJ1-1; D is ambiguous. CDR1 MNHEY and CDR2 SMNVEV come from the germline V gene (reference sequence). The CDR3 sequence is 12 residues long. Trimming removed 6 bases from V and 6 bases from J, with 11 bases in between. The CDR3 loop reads CASRGRFPEAFF. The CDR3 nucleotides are TGTGCCAGCAGGGGGAGGTTCCCTGAAGCTTTCTTT.

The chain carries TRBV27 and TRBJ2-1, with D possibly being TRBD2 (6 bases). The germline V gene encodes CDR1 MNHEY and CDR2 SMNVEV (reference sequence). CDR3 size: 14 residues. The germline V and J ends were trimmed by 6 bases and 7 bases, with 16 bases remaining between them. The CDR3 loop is CASRWAGISNEQFF. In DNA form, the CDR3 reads TGTGCCAGCAGATGGGCGGGGATTTCGAATGAGCAGTTCTTC.

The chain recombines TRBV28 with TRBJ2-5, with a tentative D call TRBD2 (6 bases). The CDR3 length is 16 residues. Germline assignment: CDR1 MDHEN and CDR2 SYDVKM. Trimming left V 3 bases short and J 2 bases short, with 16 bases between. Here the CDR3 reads CASSLLVGLTQETQYF. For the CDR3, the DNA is TGTGCCAGCAGTTTGCTCGTCGGACTAACACAAGAGACCCAGTACTTC. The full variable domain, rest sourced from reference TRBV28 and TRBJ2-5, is DVKVTQSSRYLVKRTGEKVFLECVQDMDHENMFWYRQDPGLGLRLIYFSYDVKMKEKGDIPEGYSVSREKKERFSLILESASTNQTSMYLCASSLLVGLTQETQYFGPGTRLLVL.

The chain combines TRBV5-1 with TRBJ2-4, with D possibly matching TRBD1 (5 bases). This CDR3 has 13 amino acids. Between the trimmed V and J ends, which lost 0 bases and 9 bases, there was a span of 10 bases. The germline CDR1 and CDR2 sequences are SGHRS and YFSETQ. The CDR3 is CASSLGPQGIQYF. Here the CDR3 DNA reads TGCGCCAGCAGCTTGGGGCCCCAGGGCATTCAGTACTTC.

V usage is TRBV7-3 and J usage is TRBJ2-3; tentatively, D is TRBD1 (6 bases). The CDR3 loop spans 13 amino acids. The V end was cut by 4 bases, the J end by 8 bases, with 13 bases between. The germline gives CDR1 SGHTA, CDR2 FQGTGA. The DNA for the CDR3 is TGTGCCAGCAGCTCACAGGGACAAGCTACGCAGTATTTT. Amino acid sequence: CASSSQGQATQYF.

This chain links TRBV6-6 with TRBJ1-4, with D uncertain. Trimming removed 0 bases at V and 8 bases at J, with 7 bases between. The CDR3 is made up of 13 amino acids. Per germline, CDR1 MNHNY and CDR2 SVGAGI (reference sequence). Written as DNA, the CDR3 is TGTGCCAGCAGTTACTCGAGGGCCGAAAAACTGTTTTTT. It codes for CASSYSRAEKLFF.

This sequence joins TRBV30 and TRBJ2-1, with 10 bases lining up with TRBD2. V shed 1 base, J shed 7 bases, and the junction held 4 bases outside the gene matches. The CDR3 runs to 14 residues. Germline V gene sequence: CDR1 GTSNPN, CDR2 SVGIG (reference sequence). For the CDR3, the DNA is TGTGCCTGGAGTGAACTAGCGGGATGGAATGAGCAGTTCTTC. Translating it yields CAWSELAGWNEQFF.

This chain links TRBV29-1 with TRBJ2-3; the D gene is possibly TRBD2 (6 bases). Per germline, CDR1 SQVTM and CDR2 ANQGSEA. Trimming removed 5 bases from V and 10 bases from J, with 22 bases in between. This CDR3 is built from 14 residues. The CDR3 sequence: CSVFSGLPVYAQYF. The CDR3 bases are TGCAGCGTTTTTAGCGGCCTTCCCGTCTATGCGCAGTATTTT.

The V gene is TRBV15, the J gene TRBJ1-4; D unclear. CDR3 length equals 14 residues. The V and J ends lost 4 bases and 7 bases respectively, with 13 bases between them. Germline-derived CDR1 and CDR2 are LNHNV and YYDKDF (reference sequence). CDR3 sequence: CATSKRSEGEKLFF. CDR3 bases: TGTGCCACCAGCAAAAGGTCGGAGGGTGAAAAACTGTTTTTT.

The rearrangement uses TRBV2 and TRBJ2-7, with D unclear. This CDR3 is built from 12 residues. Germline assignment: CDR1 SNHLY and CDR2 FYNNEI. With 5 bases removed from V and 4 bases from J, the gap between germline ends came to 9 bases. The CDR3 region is CASSIMEYEQYF. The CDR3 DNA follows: TGTGCCAGCAGTATCATGGAGTACGAGCAGTACTTC.

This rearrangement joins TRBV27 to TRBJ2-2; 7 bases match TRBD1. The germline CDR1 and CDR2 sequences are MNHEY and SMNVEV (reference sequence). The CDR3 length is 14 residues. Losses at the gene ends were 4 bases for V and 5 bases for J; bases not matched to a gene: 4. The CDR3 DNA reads TGTGCCAGCAGTTGGGACAGAACAACCGGGGAGCTGTTTTTT. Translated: CASSWDRTTGELFF.

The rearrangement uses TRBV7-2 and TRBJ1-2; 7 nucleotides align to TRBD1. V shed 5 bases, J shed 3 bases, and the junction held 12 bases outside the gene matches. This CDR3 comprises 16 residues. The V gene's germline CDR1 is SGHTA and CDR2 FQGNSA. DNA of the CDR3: TGTGCCAGCAGCGCCCGGGACAGACTAAAATACTATGGCTACACCTTC. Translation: CASSARDRLKYYGYTF.

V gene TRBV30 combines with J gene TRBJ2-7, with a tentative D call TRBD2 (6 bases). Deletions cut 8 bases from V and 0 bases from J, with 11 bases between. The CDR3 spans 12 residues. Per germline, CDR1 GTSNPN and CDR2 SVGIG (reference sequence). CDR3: CAVDGGSYEQYF. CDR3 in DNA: TGTGCCGTCGACGGGGGCTCCTACGAGCAGTACTTC.

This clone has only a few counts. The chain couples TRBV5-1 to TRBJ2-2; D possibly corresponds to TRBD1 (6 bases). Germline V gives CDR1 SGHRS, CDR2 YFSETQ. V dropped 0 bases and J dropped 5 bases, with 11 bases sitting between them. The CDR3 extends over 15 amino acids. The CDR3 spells CASSLDQGWTGELFF. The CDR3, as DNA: TGCGCCAGCAGCTTGGACCAGGGGTGGACCGGGGAGCTGTTTTTT.

The CDR3 reads CSVEETGTSVREQFF. Written as DNA, the CDR3 is TGCAGCGTTGAAGAAACAGGGACTAGCGTTCGTGAGCAGTTCTTC. This chain links TRBV29-1 with TRBJ2-1; 10 nucleotides align to TRBD2. This CDR3 spans 15 amino acids. Losses at the gene ends were 0 bases for V and 9 bases for J; bases not matched to a gene: 8. The germline gives CDR1 SQVTM, CDR2 ANQGSEA.

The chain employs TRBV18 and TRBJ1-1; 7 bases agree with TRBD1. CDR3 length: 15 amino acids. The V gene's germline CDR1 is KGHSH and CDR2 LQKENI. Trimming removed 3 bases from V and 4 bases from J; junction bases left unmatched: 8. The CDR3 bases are TGTGCCAGCTCACCTGAACAGGGGACCGGCACTGAAGCTTTCTTT. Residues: CASSPEQGTGTEAFF.

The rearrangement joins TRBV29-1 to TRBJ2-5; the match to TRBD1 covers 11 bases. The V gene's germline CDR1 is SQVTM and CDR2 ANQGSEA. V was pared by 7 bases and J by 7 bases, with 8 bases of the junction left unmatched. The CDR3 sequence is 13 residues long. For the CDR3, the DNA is TGCAGCGCCATCACGGGACAGGGGGGGACCCAGTACTTC. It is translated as CSAITGQGGTQYF.

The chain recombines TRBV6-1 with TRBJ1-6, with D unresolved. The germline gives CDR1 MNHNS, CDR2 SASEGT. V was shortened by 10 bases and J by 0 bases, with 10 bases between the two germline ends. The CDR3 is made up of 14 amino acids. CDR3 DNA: TGTGCCACCTCCGGGAACTCCTATAATTCACCCCTCCACTTT. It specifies CATSGNSYNSPLHF.

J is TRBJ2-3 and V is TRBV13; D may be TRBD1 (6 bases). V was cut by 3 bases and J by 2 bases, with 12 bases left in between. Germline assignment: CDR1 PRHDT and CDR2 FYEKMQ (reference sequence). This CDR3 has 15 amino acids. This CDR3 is CASSLGDTYTDTQYF. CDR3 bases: TGTGCCAGCAGCTTGGGGGACACCTACACAGATACGCAGTATTTT.

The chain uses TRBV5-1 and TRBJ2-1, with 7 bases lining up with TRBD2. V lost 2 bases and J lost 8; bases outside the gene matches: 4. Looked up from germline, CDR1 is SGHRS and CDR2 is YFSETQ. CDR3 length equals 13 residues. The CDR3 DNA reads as TGCGCCAGCAGCTTTGGACGGGGGGATGAGCAGTTCTTC. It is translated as CASSFGRGDEQFF. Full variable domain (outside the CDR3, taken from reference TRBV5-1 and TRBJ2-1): KAGVTQTPRYLIKTRGQQVTLSCSPISGHRSVSWYQQTPGQGLQFLFEYFSETQRNKGNFPGRFSGRQFSNSRSEMNVSTLELGDSALYLCASSFGRGDEQFFGPGTRLTVL.

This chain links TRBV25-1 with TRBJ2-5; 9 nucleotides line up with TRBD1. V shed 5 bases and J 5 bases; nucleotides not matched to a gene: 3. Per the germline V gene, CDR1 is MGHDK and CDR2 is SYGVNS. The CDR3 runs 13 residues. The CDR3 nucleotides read TGTGCCAGCAGTACAGGGGGCAGGGAGACCCAGTACTTC. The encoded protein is CASSTGGRETQYF.

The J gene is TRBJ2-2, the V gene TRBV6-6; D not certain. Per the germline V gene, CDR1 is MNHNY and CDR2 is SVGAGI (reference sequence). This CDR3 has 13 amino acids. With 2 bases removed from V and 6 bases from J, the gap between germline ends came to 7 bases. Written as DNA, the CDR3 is TGTGCCAGCAGTTACGCAGTTTCCGGGGAGCTGTTTTTT. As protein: CASSYAVSGELFF.

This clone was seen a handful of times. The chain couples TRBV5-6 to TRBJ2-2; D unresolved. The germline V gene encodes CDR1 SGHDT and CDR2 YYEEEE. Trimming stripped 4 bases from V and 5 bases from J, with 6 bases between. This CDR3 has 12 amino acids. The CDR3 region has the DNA TGTGCCAGCAGCCCCACTACCGGGGAGCTGTTTTTT. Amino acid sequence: CASSPTTGELFF.